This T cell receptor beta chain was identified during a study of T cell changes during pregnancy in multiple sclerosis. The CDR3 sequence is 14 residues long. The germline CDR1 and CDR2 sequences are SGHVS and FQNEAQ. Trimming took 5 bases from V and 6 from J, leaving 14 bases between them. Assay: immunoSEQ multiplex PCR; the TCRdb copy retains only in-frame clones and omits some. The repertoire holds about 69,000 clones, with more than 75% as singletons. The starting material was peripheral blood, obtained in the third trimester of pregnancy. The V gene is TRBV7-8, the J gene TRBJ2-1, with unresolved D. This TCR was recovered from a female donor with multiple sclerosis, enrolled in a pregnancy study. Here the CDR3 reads CASSVLFTVNEQFF. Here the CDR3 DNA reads TGTGCCAGCAGCGTCCTTTTTACGGTCAATGAGCAGTTCTTC.